A selection of T cell receptor beta chains follows, all from one sample in a study of post-analysis software for immune sequencing data. Via MiXCR, TCRdb re-called the PCR reads, giving one row per CDR3 protein. The table lists approximately 400,000 distinct CDR3 sequences, approximately 33% of them singletons. What was sequenced was blood. Receptors were obtained from a girl aged 5 to 17 with multiple sclerosis. CDR3s include the opening cysteine and the closing phenylalanine or tryptophan. The order of the fields is V gene, CDR3 protein.

TRBV3-1 CASSQEWGAGADTQYF
TRBV12-3/TRBV12-4 CASSFHPGFNYGYTF
TRBV28 CASSSPGAMNTEAFF
TRBV7-9 CASTISVREQFF
TRBV28 CASSLGSGQGDGYTF
TRBV12-3/TRBV12-4 CASSDREANTGELFF
TRBV11-2 CASSFYSSGGAETQYF
TRBV4-1 CASRDTTSSPYNEQFF
TRBV5-5 CASSLTLWADTEAFF
TRBV7-3 CASSLNVGLSTDTQYF
TRBV4-1 CASSPLPLLAVSTDTQYF
TRBV5-8 CASSAWQGDDGYTF
TRBV20-1 CSALGGHEQYF
TRBV18 CASSPFAGDGGRTDTQYF
TRBV6-5 CASRLQGWETQYF
TRBV5-5 CASSLPQGAETQYF
TRBV15 CATRGQWTQETQYF
TRBV27 CASSSIGQGPGVNQPQHF